Sequencing of this T cell receptor (beta chain) was carried out in a study of regulatory T cells in long-lasting Graves disease. This clonotype was seen many times. As yet, its antigen is unknown. Time point defined: newly diagnosed GD, antithyroid drugs for less than 3 months. PBMC-extracted RNA yielded the TCR library. The V end lost 2 bases, the J end lost 8 bases, and 9 bases lay between the germline ends. The CDR3 runs to 13 residues. Germline CDR1 reads SGHTA; CDR2 reads FQGNSA. Investigators prepared the TCR beta libraries by applying iRepertoire HTBI primers and Arm-PCR of CDR3 regions. Each CDR3 protein is one row after TCRdb ran MiXCR on the multiplex PCR reads. The table includes roughly 220,000 distinct CDR3 sequences, 15% to 20% detected once. Study-wide points: TCR diversity in persistent Graves' patients was below that of newly diagnosed ones.

The clonotype originates from a female donor with Graves disease. V usage is TRBV7-2 and J usage is TRBJ1-4, with a possible D match to TRBD1 (5 bases). Specimen: peripheral blood mononuclear cells (PBMCs), collected at new diagnosis, from a patient treated with antithyroid drugs. For the CDR3, the DNA is TGTGCCAGCAGCTTACTTCGGGGCGAAAAACTGTTTTTT. Its protein is CASSLLRGEKLFF. Full variable domain (remainder filled in from reference TRBV7-2 and TRBJ1-4): GAGVSQSPSNKVTEKGKDVELRCDPISGHTALYWYRQSLGQGLEFLIYFQGNSAPDKSGLPSDRFSAERTGGSVSTLTIQRTQQEDSAVYLCASSLLRGEKLFFGSGTQLSVL.